This record concerns one T cell receptor beta chain sequence. Its antigen remains unidentified. This entry is derived from a study of cytomegalovirus exposure and HLA in healthy donors. Findings and caveats of the study: A link between a missense DCLRE1C variant and TCR beta V- and J-gene trimming emerged from a later analysis.

The PCR employed 60 Vbeta primers together with 13 Jbeta primers. Only in-frame clones appear in the TCRdb table, and some are missing; sequencing was by immunoSEQ multiplex PCR. Its clone listing holds 150,000 to 200,000 clones. Germline V gene lookup returns CDR1 GTSNPN and CDR2 SVGIG (reference sequence). Between the trimmed V and J ends, which lost 0 bases and 6 bases, there was a span of 9 bases. This CDR3 has 13 residues. Sequenced material: PBMCs. The V and J genes are TRBV30 and TRBJ1-5, with D possibly TRBD1 on 5 matching bases. This receptor was identified in an older woman in good health and CMV-seronegative. For the CDR3, the DNA is TGTGCCTGGAGTGTAGGGGCAGGTCAGCCCCAGCATTTT. It is translated as CAWSVGAGQPQHF.